Each of the 20 T cell receptor beta chains below was sequenced from the same sample in a study of cytomegalovirus exposure and HLA in healthy donors. The study ran its PCR with 60 Vbeta and 13 Jbeta primers. Sequencing was performed with immunoSEQ multiplex PCR; in TCRdb, only in-frame clones are kept and a portion is missing. This table has 180,000 or so clones, 80% to 90% appearing once. Sequences were obtained from PBMCs. The origin of the receptors is a man younger than 35 in good health and CMV-seropositive.

The CDR3 loop is CASSTGQGADTQYF. CDR3 DNA sequence: TGCGCCAGCAGCACGGGACAGGGTGCAGATACGCAGTATTTT. The chain employs TRBV5-1 and TRBJ2-3, with 9 bases identical to TRBD1. The CDR3 covers 14 residues. Germline trimming cut 4 bases from V and 4 bases from J; bases unmatched to any gene: 4. Per germline, CDR1 SGHRS and CDR2 YFSETQ. The full variable domain, completed using reference TRBV5-1 and TRBJ2-3, is KAGVTQTPRYLIKTRGQQVTLSCSPISGHRSVSWYQQTPGQGLQFLFEYFSETQRNKGNFPGRFSGRQFSNSRSEMNVSTLELGDSALYLCASSTGQGADTQYFGPGTRLTVL.

The chain carries TRBV5-6 and TRBJ2-5; possible D gene TRBD1, 6 bases. The V end was cut by 1 base, the J end by 3 bases, with 16 bases between. CDR1 and CDR2 from the germline V gene are SGHDT and YYEEEE. The CDR3 is 16 amino acids. CDR3 sequence: CASSLRGTWEEETQYF. CDR3 sequence (DNA): TGTGCCAGCAGCTTGAGGGGGACGTGGGAAGAAGAGACCCAGTACTTC.

The chain recombines TRBV5-4 with TRBJ2-2, with 8 bases lining up with TRBD1. This CDR3 has 12 amino acids. J lost 11 bases, V lost 3 bases, and 3 bases had no gene match. Per the germline V gene, CDR1 is SGHNT and CDR2 is YYREEE (reference sequence). CDR3 residues: CASSSGTGELFF. In DNA form, the CDR3 reads TGTGCCAGCAGCTCTGGGACAGGCGAGCTGTTTTTT.

This clone was counted between two and nine times. This chain connects TRBV9 to TRBJ2-5; 8 nucleotides align to TRBD2. This CDR3 has 16 amino acids. V lost 2 bases and J lost 0; bases outside the gene matches: 6. Germline V gene lookup returns CDR1 SGDLS and CDR2 YYNGEE. In nucleotides, the CDR3 is TGTGCCAGCAGCGTTGGGGCGGGGGGATACCAAGAGACCCAGTACTTC. It specifies CASSVGAGGYQETQYF.

The CDR3 here is CASSFAQGSGTYEQYF. In DNA, the CDR3 is TGCGCCAGCAGCTTTGCGCAGGGTTCAGGTACCTACGAGCAGTACTTC. The chain uses TRBV5-1 and TRBJ2-7; the D gene is possibly TRBD1 (5 bases). Per germline, CDR1 SGHRS and CDR2 YFSETQ. Trimming pared 2 bases from V and 2 bases from J, leaving 17 bases between. CDR3 length equals 16 residues.

The V and J genes are TRBV6-1 and TRBJ1-3; a weak D match, TRBD1 (5 bases). This CDR3 has 13 residues. Per germline, CDR1 MNHNS and CDR2 SASEGT. The ends were cut back, 6 bases at V and 7 bases at J, with 13 bases in the middle. The CDR3 DNA follows: TGTGCCAGCAGAGAGCTCCGGGGGAACACCATATATTTT. This sequence encodes CASRELRGNTIYF.

The V gene is TRBV5-4, the J gene TRBJ1-2; TRBD1 matches 11 bases. In germline, CDR1 is SGHNT, CDR2 YYREEE (reference sequence). The J segment lost 7 bases and the V segment lost 4 bases, leaving 6 bases of the junction unmatched. The CDR3 extends over 14 amino acids. The DNA of the CDR3 is TGTGCCAGCAGCCCTGGACAGGGGGCTACTGGCTACACCTTC. Residues: CASSPGQGATGYTF.

The rearrangement uses TRBV5-1 and TRBJ1-5, with D tentatively TRBD1 (5 bases). Germline values: CDR1 SGHRS, CDR2 YFSETQ. The V end lost 0 bases, the J end lost 6 bases, and 13 bases lay between the germline ends. The CDR3 consists of 15 residues. CDR3 sequence: CASSLVPGISQPQHF. CDR3 sequence (DNA): TGCGCCAGCAGCTTGGTCCCAGGGATCTCTCAGCCCCAGCATTTT.

This clone appeared a few times. The chain combines TRBV11-1 with TRBJ2-5, with 9 positions matching TRBD2. CDR3 size: 16 residues. V trimming: 5 bases; J trimming: 0 bases; junction bases outside the gene matches: 7. The germline V gene has CDR1 SGHAT and CDR2 FQDESV (reference sequence). CDR3 DNA: TGTGCCAGCAGCCCACAGCGGGGGGCATACCAAGAGACCCAGTACTTC. Its protein is CASSPQRGAYQETQYF.

The genes are TRBV7-2 and TRBJ1-5; D gene ambiguous. Per germline, CDR1 SGHTA and CDR2 FQGNSA. The length of the CDR3 is 16 residues. The V end was cut by 1 base, the J end by 0 bases, with 10 bases between. This chain's CDR3 is CASSLVGSNSNQPQHF. The CDR3 region has the DNA TGTGCCAGCAGCTTAGTGGGCAGTAATAGCAATCAGCCCCAGCATTTT.

The chain combines TRBV5-1 with TRBJ1-4; no clear D. Trimming took 4 bases from V and 2 from J, leaving 9 bases between them. The germline gives CDR1 SGHRS, CDR2 YFSETQ. The CDR3 covers 14 residues. CDR3 protein: CASSKVGTNEKLFF. The CDR3 bases are TGCGCCAGCAGCAAGGTCGGGACTAATGAAAAACTGTTTTTT.

This clone was found once. The chain carries TRBV9 and TRBJ2-7; the match to TRBD2 covers 9 bases. Germline assignment: CDR1 SGDLS and CDR2 YYNGEE. J was trimmed by 6 bases and V by 4 bases; bases with no gene match: 17. The CDR3 loop spans 17 amino acids. CDR3 DNA: TGTGCCAGCAGCCCTAGGGGCCCACGGCGGGGGGGCGGCGAGCAGTACTTC. Residues: CASSPRGPRRGGGEQYF.

The J gene is TRBJ2-5, the V gene TRBV5-4; D call uncertain. The assigned J gene may be wrong: the sequence end matches TRBJ2-7 better. There are 14 residues in the CDR3. Germline-derived CDR1 and CDR2 are SGHNT and YYREEE (reference sequence). The CDR3 here is CASSSSFNRYEQYF. DNA of the CDR3: TGTGCCAGCAGCTCGAGTTTCAACCGCTACGAGCAGTACTTC.

The rearrangement joins TRBV5-1 to TRBJ2-5; D is possibly TRBD2 (5 bases). Germline loops: CDR1 SGHRS, CDR2 YFSETQ. The CDR3 loop spans 11 amino acids. V was cut by 4 bases and J by 5 bases, with 6 bases left in between. The CDR3 sequence is CASSEGETQYF. The DNA of the CDR3 is TGCGCCAGCAGCGAGGGTGAGACCCAGTACTTC. Complete variable domain (other parts from reference TRBV5-1 and TRBJ2-5): KAGVTQTPRYLIKTRGQQVTLSCSPISGHRSVSWYQQTPGQGLQFLFEYFSETQRNKGNFPGRFSGRQFSNSRSEMNVSTLELGDSALYLCASSEGETQYFGPGTRLLVL.

This clone was picked up one time. J is TRBJ2-3 and V is TRBV7-6, with 12 bases matching TRBD2. J lost 3 bases, V lost 3 bases, and 1 base had no gene match. The germline CDR1 and CDR2 sequences are SGHVS and FNYEAQ. The CDR3 contains 15 residues. The CDR3 nucleotides are TGTGCCAGCAGCTTGCTAGCGGGGGGGACAGATACGCAGTATTTT. Translated, it gives CASSLLAGGTDTQYF.

The CDR3 coding sequence is TGTGCCAGTAGTATATGGCGAGGATTCACAGATACGCAGTATTTT. It yields the protein CASSIWRGFTDTQYF. This chain connects TRBV19 to TRBJ2-3, with unresolved D. Germline loops: CDR1 LNHDA, CDR2 SQIVND (reference sequence). The V end lost 2 bases, the J end lost 2 bases, and 11 bases lay between the germline ends. CDR3 length: 15 amino acids.

This chain uses TRBV5-1 with TRBJ2-1; 10 nucleotides match TRBD1. CDR1 SGHRS and CDR2 YFSETQ come from the germline V gene. This CDR3 has 15 residues. Trimming took 3 bases from V and 9 from J; bases not matched to a gene: 9. CDR3 amino acids: CASSWSGTGVFEQFF. The CDR3 region has the DNA TGCGCCAGCAGCTGGAGCGGGACAGGGGTGTTTGAGCAGTTCTTC.

The chain links TRBV6-1 to TRBJ1-1, with 9 nucleotides matching TRBD1. The CDR3 runs 13 residues. Trimming cost V 9 bases and J 3 bases; bases outside gene matches: 5. Germline CDR1 MNHNS, CDR2 SASEGT. CDR3 DNA sequence: TGTGCCAGTACAGGGGGCTGGGACACTGAAGCTTTCTTT. Translation: CASTGGWDTEAFF.

CDR3 bases: TGTGCCAGCAGTAGATATGGACAGGGTGATGCTGGCTACACCTTC. Protein: CASSRYGQGDAGYTF. V gene TRBV27 combines with J gene TRBJ1-2; TRBD1 matches at 8 bases. The CDR3 consists of 15 residues. Trimming cost V 5 bases and J 7 bases; bases outside gene matches: 12. Germline V gives CDR1 MNHEY, CDR2 SMNVEV (reference sequence).

The chain couples TRBV19 to TRBJ2-7; tentative D call: TRBD1 (6 bases). The CDR3 spans 15 residues. CDR1 and CDR2 from the germline V gene are LNHDA and SQIVND (reference sequence). Trimming shortened V by 1 base and J by 0 bases, and 10 bases separated the two germline ends. The chain's CDR3 is CASSIGTVSSYEQYF. As DNA, the CDR3 is TGTGCCAGTAGTATAGGGACAGTCAGCTCCTACGAGCAGTACTTC.